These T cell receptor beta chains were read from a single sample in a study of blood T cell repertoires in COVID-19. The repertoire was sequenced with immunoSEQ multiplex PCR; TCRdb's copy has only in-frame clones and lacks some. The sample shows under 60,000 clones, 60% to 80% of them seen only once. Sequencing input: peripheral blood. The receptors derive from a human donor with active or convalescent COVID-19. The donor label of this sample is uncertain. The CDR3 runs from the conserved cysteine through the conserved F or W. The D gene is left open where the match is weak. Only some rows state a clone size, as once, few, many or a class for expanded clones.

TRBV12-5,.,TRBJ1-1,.,CASARGGADTEAFF,TGTGCTAGCGCCCGGGGGGGCGCGGACACTGAAGCTTTCTTT
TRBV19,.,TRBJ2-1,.,CASSPPTRFSHNEQFF,TGTGCCAGTAGTCCGCCGACCAGGTTTTCCCACAATGAGCAGTTCTTC
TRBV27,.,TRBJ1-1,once,CASSFRQGTEAFF,TGTGCCAGCAGTTTCCGGCAGGGGACTGAAGCTTTCTTT
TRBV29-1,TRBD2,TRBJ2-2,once,CSVDSSGANTGELFF,TGCAGCGTTGATTCTAGCGGGGCGAACACCGGGGAGCTGTTTTTT
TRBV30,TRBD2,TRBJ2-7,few,CAWGLAGGQYF,TGTGCCTGGGGACTAGCGGGTGGGCAGTACTTC
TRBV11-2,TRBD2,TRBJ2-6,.,CASSPLGGTGANVLTF,TGTGCCAGCAGCCCACTGGGGGGGACTGGGGCCAACGTCCTGACTTTC
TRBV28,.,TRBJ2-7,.,CASTLIQGTYEQYF,TGTGCCAGCACTCTGATCCAGGGGACGTACGAGCAGTACTTC
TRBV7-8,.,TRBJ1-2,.,CASSWGPLYGYTF,TGTGCCAGCAGCTGGGGCCCTCTCTATGGCTACACCTTC
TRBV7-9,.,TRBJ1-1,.,CASSFGAGRTEAFF,TGTGCCAGCAGCTTTGGGGCAGGGAGGACTGAAGCTTTCTTT
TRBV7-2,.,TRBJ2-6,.,CASSPQQGGRRGANVLTF,TGTGCCAGCAGCCCTCAACAGGGGGGGCGCCGGGGGGCCAACGTCCTGACTTTC
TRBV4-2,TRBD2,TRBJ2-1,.,CASSQDLWTSGNEQFF,TGTGCCAGCAGCCAAGATTTGTGGACTAGCGGGAATGAGCAGTTCTTC
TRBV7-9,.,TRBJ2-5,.,CASSLGRRAYEETQYF,TGTGCCAGCAGCCTAGGTCGCAGGGCGTACGAAGAGACCCAGTACTTC
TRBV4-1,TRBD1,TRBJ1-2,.,CASSPGQGWEGYTF,TGCGCCAGCAGCCCGGGACAGGGTTGGGAGGGCTACACCTTC
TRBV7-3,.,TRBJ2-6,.,CASSLGPGAFDGANVLTF,TGTGCCAGCAGCTTAGGCCCGGGTGCCTTCGATGGGGCCAACGTCCTGACTTTC
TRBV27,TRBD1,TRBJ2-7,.,CASKKDRTGWDYEQYF,TGTGCCAGCAAGAAAGACAGGACAGGGTGGGACTACGAGCAGTACTTC
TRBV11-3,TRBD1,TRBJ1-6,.,CASSLETGGSIPLHF,TGTGCCAGCAGCTTAGAGACAGGGGGCTCCATTCCCCTCCACTTT
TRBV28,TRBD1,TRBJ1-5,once,CASRGTGRPLPQHF,TGTGCCAGCAGGGGGACAGGGCGACCGCTCCCCCAGCATTTT
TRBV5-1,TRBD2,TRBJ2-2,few,CASPLEEKLAGATGELFF,TGCGCCAGCCCACTAGAGGAGAAACTAGCGGGAGCCACCGGGGAGCTGTTTTTT
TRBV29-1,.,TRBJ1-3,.,CSVYSGNTIYF,TGCAGCGTTTACTCTGGAAACACCATATATTTT
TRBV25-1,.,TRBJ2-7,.,CASSEGARSSYEQYF,TGTGCCAGCAGTGAGGGGGCTCGGAGCTCCTACGAGCAGTACTTC
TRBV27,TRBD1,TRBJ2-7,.,CASRTGGEQYF,TGTGCCAGCAGAACAGGGGGCGAGCAGTACTTC
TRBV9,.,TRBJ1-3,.,CASSGQGLSGNTIYF,TGTGCCAGCAGCGGCCAGGGGCTCTCTGGAAACACCATATATTTT
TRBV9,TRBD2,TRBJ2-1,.,CASSVEQREYSEQFF,TGTGCCAGCAGCGTAGAACAGCGGGAGTACAGTGAGCAGTTCTTC
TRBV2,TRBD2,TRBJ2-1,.,CASRLTSGNYNEQFF,TGTGCCAGCAGGTTAACTAGCGGGAACTACAATGAGCAGTTCTTC
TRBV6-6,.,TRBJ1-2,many,CASSPGGEASYGYTF,TGTGCCAGCAGCCCTGGAGGGGAAGCTAGCTATGGCTACACCTTC
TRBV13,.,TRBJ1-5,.,CASSARGQPQHF,TGTGCCAGCAGCGCACGAGGGCAGCCCCAGCATTTT
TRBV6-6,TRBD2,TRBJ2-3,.,CASSGQLAGVADTQYF,TGTGCCAGCAGTGGCCAACTAGCGGGAGTGGCAGATACGCAGTATTTT
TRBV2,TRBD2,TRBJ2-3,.,CASSGAGVGTDTQYF,TGTGCCAGCAGTGGCGCGGGAGTCGGGACAGATACGCAGTATTTT
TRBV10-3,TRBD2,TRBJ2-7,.,CAIRGEGLTYEQYF,TGTGCCATCCGAGGGGAGGGCCTTACCTACGAGCAGTACTTC
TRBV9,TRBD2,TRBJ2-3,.,CASSADSGLPTDTQYF,TGTGCCAGCAGCGCGGACTCGGGACTACCCACAGATACGCAGTATTTT
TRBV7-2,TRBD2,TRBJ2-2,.,CASSLIVGGTGELFF,TGTGCCAGCAGCTTAATAGTCGGGGGGACCGGGGAGCTGTTTTTT
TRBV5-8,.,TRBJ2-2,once,CASSSRSRNTGELFF,TGTGCCAGCAGCTCACGGTCCCGGAACACCGGGGAGCTGTTTTTT
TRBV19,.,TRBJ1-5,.,CASSIGWGQGNQPQHF,TGTGCCAGTAGTATTGGGTGGGGGCAAGGGAATCAGCCCCAGCATTTT
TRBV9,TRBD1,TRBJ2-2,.,CASSLFQGAGGELFF,TGTGCCAGCAGCCTCTTCCAGGGGGCTGGCGGGGAGCTGTTTTTT
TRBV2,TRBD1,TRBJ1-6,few,CASSEIGQGAISPLHF,TGTGCCAGCAGTGAAATTGGACAGGGCGCCATTTCACCCCTCCACTTT
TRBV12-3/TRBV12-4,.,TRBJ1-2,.,CASSWGGAPGYTF,TGTGCCAGCAGTTGGGGGGGGGCGCCGGGCTACACCTTC
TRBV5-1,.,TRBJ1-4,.,CASSLGAGVATNEKLFF,TGCGCCAGCAGCTTGGGGGCAGGGGTGGCAACTAATGAAAAACTGTTTTTT
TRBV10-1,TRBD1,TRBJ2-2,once,CASSGGDRDNTGELFF,TGCGCCAGCAGTGGGGGAGACAGGGACAACACCGGGGAGCTGTTTTTT
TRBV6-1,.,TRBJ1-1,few,CASSEPGQWDTEAFF,TGTGCCAGCAGTGAACCTGGACAGTGGGACACTGAAGCTTTCTTT
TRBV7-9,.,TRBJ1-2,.,CASSLPTGHYGYTF,TGTGCCAGCAGCTTACCTACAGGACATTATGGCTACACCTTC
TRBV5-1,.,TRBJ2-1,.,CASPIRTAYNEQFF,TGCGCCAGCCCTATCCGGACAGCCTACAATGAGCAGTTCTTC
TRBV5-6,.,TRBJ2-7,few,CASSLIGQLSEQYF,TGTGCCAGCAGCTTGATTGGGCAGCTAAGTGAGCAGTACTTC
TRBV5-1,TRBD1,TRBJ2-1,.,CASGSLDRGNEQFF,TGCGCCAGTGGCTCTCTGGACAGGGGCAATGAGCAGTTCTTC
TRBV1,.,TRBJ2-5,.,CTSRTGGPKGRETQYF,TGCACCAGCAGGACGGGAGGGCCTAAGGGGCGAGAGACCCAGTACTTC
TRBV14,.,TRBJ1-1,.,CASSQDRNTEAFF,TGTGCCAGCAGCCAAGACAGGAACACTGAAGCTTTCTTT
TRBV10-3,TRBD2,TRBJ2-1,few,CAISDPTSGRARNEQFF,TGTGCCATCAGTGACCCGACTAGCGGGAGGGCCCGGAATGAGCAGTTCTTC
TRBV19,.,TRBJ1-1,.,CASIDGGLNTEAFF,TGTGCCAGTATCGACGGGGGTCTAAACACTGAAGCTTTCTTT
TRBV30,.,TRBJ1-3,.,CAWSLARSSGNTIYF,TGTGCCTGGAGTCTCGCGAGGTCCTCTGGAAACACCATATATTTT
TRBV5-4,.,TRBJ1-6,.,CASSTEMYSYNSPLHF,TGTGCCAGCAGCACCGAGATGTATTCCTATAATTCACCCCTCCACTTT
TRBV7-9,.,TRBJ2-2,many,CASSMTLMGELFF,TGTGCCAGCAGCATGACTTTAATGGGGGAGCTGTTTTTT
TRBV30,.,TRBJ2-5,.,CAWSSTGRGVLETQYF,TGTGCCTGGAGTTCAACAGGGAGGGGGGTGTTAGAGACCCAGTACTTC
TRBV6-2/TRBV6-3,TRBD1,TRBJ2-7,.,CASSRRTGGNYEQYF,TGTGCCAGCAGTCGTCGAACAGGGGGCAACTACGAGCAGTACTTC
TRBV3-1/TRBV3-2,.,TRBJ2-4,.,CASRPTGGAKNIQYF,TGTGCCAGCAGACCTACAGGAGGGGCCAAAAACATTCAGTACTTC
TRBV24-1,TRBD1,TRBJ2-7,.,CATGQGQGPYEQYF,TGTGCCACCGGCCAGGGACAGGGTCCCTACGAGCAGTACTTC
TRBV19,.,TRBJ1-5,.,CASSIGARNQPQHF,TGTGCCAGTAGTATAGGGGCCCGCAATCAGCCCCAGCATTTT